This record concerns one T cell receptor (beta chain) sequence. Its antigen is undetermined. The data belong to a study of long-term antiretroviral therapy in people with HIV. Turning to the study itself: Collection of the earliest samples took place about a decade ahead of the 2015 immediate-ART recommendation. Study findings and constraints: Post-ART, diversity grew, though it stayed under transplant donor control levels. HIV repertoires spanned tighter CDR3 length ranges than controls did.

With survey level as its setting, the immunoSEQ assay was v3.0. Sequencing had a target that covered about 35,000-55,000 T-cell genomes per sample. Repertoires were generated with immunoSEQ multiplex PCR, while TCRdb's copy carries only in-frame clones and drops some. In the table there are over 20,000 clones, roughly 80% of which are singletons. Germline V CDR1 and CDR2: MNHNS, SASEGT. The V and J ends lost 8 bases and 7 bases respectively, with 18 bases between them. The CDR3 loop spans 14 amino acids. The sample here was unsorted PBMCs, taken 1.6 years after starting antiretroviral therapy. This chain connects TRBV6-1 to TRBJ2-1; TRBD1 is a possible D gene (6 bases). This receptor was identified in a middle-aged man with HIV. CDR3 region: CASPAAGTNNEQFF. For the CDR3, the DNA is TGTGCCAGCCCGGCGGCCGGGACAAATAATGAGCAGTTCTTC.